One T cell receptor beta chain is described in this entry. No antigen is known for it. The input lacks base qualities; no much larger clone sits a single base away. The CDR3 runs 14 amino acids, cysteine and phenylalanine included. CDR3 DNA only is kept here, 42 bases in frame from base 1. Trimming takes 4 bases from V and 0 bases from J, and the germline ends sit 10 bases apart. Sequences SGHDN (CDR1) and FVKESK (CDR2) are obtained from the germline V gene. In the prospective study, participants were roughly 18 to 95 years old, resided in approximately 25 geographic areas of the United States, and were enrolled through a virtual design. To assign participants to cohorts, the prospective study relied on clinical history that participants themselves reported in a screening survey and a study questionnaire. Each participant in the prospective study had whole blood, serum and a nasopharyngeal or oropharyngeal swab collected by mobile phlebotomists. Participants in the prospective study had the option to provide additional blood draws and questionnaires over a roughly 2-month period. Before DNA extraction, blood samples from the prospective study were shipped at room temperature or frozen.

This sample stems from a study of blood T cell repertoires in COVID-19 (dated by TCRdb to 2019 to 2021). Notes on the research overall: Samples covering the acute and convalescent phases of COVID-19 were provided by collaborators in the United States, Italy and Spain. Subjects who had been exposed to COVID-19, were actively infected with it, or had recovered from it provided the deeply sampled blood TCRbeta repertoires that made up the dataset. Where available, HLA class I and class II types were taken from metadata supplied by the sample provider and were not determined by assay-based typing. Sample metadata almost always included a de-identified subject ID, COVID-19 status, age in years and sex. The samples were drawn from two sources: the first 160 participants of the ongoing ImmuneRACE study, and 1,254 subjects contributed by 6 global collaborators. The repertoires were made available in a free public database intended to serve as a resource for research on the immune response to SARS-CoV-2. The material from the prospective study consisted of cDNA or gDNA derived from T cells, B-cell-depleted T cells, or PBMCs.

What the study reported, not specific to this receptor: How much clinical and demographic metadata was included differed by source and by participant, and the metadata was provided uncurated.

TCRbeta CDR3 regions were amplified from genomic DNA by means of the immunoSEQ Assay, a bias-controlled multiplex PCR. On the study's bioinformatics: Nucleated cell counts per sample were estimated from amplification of reference gene primers within the assay. To quantify the absolute abundance of each unique TCRbeta CDR3 rearrangement, sequence reads were collapsed and filtered. For each sample, productive Simpson clonality was calculated as the square root of Simpson's diversity index across productive rearrangements. Sourced from immuneACCESS, this table was stored by TCRdb with only in-frame sequences that have V and J called. A share of the clones is absent; for the studies checked, an unresolved V gene accounts for under half, and the remainder has no known explanation. V, J and clone size reflect that table, while D and trimming were determined from the DNA. The sample has about 250,000 clones on record, roughly 90% of them singletons. The top ten constitute roughly 2.6% of the sample.

Sequenced sample: PBMCs or T cells enriched from blood (not recorded which). The sequence was collected from a woman aged 25 to 39 with acute COVID-19. The rearrangement joined TRBV14 to TRBJ2-7; too little of a D gene remains to name it. Here the CDR3 is given as CASSLSGLSYEQYF. The nucleotide sequence is given as TGTGCCAGCAGCCTCAGTGGGCTCTCCTACGAGCAGTACTTC. Outside the CDR3, residues come from the reference TRBV14 and TRBJ2-7 proteins, so the full variable domain is: EAGVTQFPSHSVIEKGQTVTLRCDPISGHDNLYWYRRVMGKEIKFLLHFVKESKQDESGMPNNRFLAERTGGTYSTLKVQPAELEDSGVYFCASSLSGLSYEQYFGPGTRLTVT.